This record covers a single TCR beta chain. The sample belongs to a study of blood T cell repertoires in COVID-19. For the study at large: Both acute and convalescent COVID-19 samples were obtained from the United States, Italy and Spain. T cells, B-cell-depleted T cells, or PBMCs supplied cDNA or gDNA.

How the authors handled the data: Quantification of nucleated cells was approximated via reference gene primer amplification. Data came from immunoSEQ multiplex PCR; TCRdb stores just in-frame clones and leaves some out. For V, J and clone size, that table is used; D and trimming come from the DNA. The sample lists about 110,000 clones; 70% to 90% were seen once. The CDR3 loop spans 16 amino acids. Germline CDR1 and CDR2: KGHSH and LQKENI. The trim removed 4 bases at V and 1 base at J, leaving 6 bases unmatched. The chain links TRBV18 to TRBJ1-1, with 10 bases identical to TRBD1. This TCR was sampled from a human donor in a cohort sampled during active COVID-19. The specimen sequenced was peripheral blood. The DNA for the CDR3 is TGTGCCAGCTCACTCCGGGACAGGGGAGGGAACACTGAAGCTTTCTTT. Translating it yields CASSLRDRGGNTEAFF.